This TCR beta chain stems from a study of blood T cell repertoires in COVID-19. Study-wide background: Specimens from acute and convalescent COVID-19 originated in the United States, Italy and Spain. Nucleic acid was either cDNA or gDNA, and it came from T cells, B-cell-depleted T cells, or PBMCs.

Unmatched junction bases numbered 10, after V lost 2 bases and J lost 4 bases. CDR1 and CDR2 from the germline V gene are SGHRS and YFSETQ. The CDR3 loop spans 18 amino acids. How the authors handled the data: From reference gene primer amplification, estimates of nucleated cell counts were derived. TCRdb's table, derived via immunoSEQ multiplex PCR, lists solely in-frame clones and lacks some. That table gives V, J and clone size, and the DNA gave D and trimming. The sample has 40,000 to 55,000 clones; 80% to 90% are singletons. This receptor was identified in a man between 45 and 60 years old with active COVID-19. V usage is TRBV5-1 and J usage is TRBJ2-2; TRBD1 matches 11 bases. Sample: peripheral blood. For the CDR3, the DNA is TGCGCCAGCAGCTTCCAGGACAGGGGGCCATCGGGCACCGGGGAGCTGTTTTTT. This encodes CASSFQDRGPSGTGELFF.